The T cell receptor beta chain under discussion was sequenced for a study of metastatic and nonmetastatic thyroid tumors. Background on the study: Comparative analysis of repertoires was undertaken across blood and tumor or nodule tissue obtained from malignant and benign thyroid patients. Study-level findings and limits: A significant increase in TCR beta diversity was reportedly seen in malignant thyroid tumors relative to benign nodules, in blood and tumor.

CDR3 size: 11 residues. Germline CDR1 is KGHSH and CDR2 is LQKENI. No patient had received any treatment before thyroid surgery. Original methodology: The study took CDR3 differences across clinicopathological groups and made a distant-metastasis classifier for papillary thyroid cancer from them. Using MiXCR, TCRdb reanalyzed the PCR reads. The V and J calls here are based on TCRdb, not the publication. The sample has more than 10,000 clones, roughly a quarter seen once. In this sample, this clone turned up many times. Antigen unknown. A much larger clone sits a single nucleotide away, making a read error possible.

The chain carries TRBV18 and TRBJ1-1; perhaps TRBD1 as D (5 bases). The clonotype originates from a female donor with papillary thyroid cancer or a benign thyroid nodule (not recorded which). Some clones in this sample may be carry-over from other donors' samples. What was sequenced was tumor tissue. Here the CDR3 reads CASSPRTRASF. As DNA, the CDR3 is TGTGCCAGCTCACCCAGGACAAGGGCTTCCTTT.